The 32 T cell receptor beta chains below were found in one sample sequenced in a study of T cells after yellow fever vaccination. TCRdb recomputed calls from the 5' RACE reads with MiXCR, one row per CDR3 protein. The profile shows 170,000 or so distinct CDR3 sequences, roughly a tenth of them singletons. Sequencing was performed on CD8+ T cells sorted from PBMCs, taken 45 days after the yellow fever booster vaccination. All receptors derive from a man between 18 and 29 years old who received the YFV17D yellow fever vaccine.

The V gene is TRBV6-5, the J gene TRBJ2-7, with TRBD1 matching over 8 bases. This CDR3 comprises 14 residues. V shed 6 bases, J shed 6 bases, and the junction held 10 bases outside the gene matches. Germline V gives CDR1 MNHEY, CDR2 SVGAGI. CDR3 sequence (DNA): TGTGCCAGCAGCTCCTCGGGGACAGGAGGCGAGCAGTACTTC. Protein sequence: CASSSSGTGGEQYF.

The chain links TRBV6-1 to TRBJ2-3; no definite D call. This CDR3 comprises 15 residues. The germline gives CDR1 MNHNS, CDR2 SASEGT. Trimming left V 4 bases short and J 6 bases short, with 17 bases between. CDR3 DNA sequence: TGTGCCAGCAGTGGGGCAGCTAGGGCGCTCGATACGCAGTATTTT. Amino acids: CASSGAARALDTQYF.

This clonotype was observed a few times. The chain links TRBV7-9 to TRBJ1-1; D gene uncertain. V gave up 5 bases and J gave up 0 bases, with 13 bases separating them. The CDR3 runs 15 residues. In germline, CDR1 is SEHNR, CDR2 FQNEAQ (reference sequence). CDR3 bases: TGTGCCAGCAGCCGATCGGCGGTTGTGAACACTGAAGCTTTCTTT. Protein sequence: CASSRSAVVNTEAFF.

The chain carries TRBV19 and TRBJ2-6, with D perhaps given as TRBD1 or TRBD2 (6 bases each). Germline V gives CDR1 LNHDA, CDR2 SQIVND (reference sequence). Trimming took off 1 base at V and 4 bases at J, with 8 bases between the two ends. The CDR3 loop spans 15 amino acids. Here the CDR3 DNA reads TGTGCCAGTAGTATAGGGGGGGCCGGGGCCAACGTCCTGACTTTC. Translated, it gives CASSIGGAGANVLTF.

This clonotype was observed a handful of times. CDR3 region: CSVEEDRFGYTF. CDR3 coding DNA: TGCAGCGTTGAAGAAGACAGGTTTGGCTACACCTTC. J is TRBJ1-2 and V is TRBV29-1; possible D gene TRBD1, 6 bases. Trimming took 0 bases from V and 7 from J, leaving 9 bases between them. The CDR3 has 12 amino acids. Germline lookup yields CDR1 SQVTM and CDR2 ANQGSEA. The full variable domain, in which reference TRBV29-1 and TRBJ1-2 provide the parts outside the CDR3, is SAVISQKPSRDICQRGTSLTIQCQVDSQVTMMFWYRQQPGQSLTLIATANQGSEATYESGFVIDKFPISRPNLTFSTLTVSNMSPEDSSIYLCSVEEDRFGYTFGSGTRLTVV.

This clonotype showed up just a few times. This chain connects TRBV3-1 to TRBJ2-1; no firm D call. The CDR3 length is 15 residues. V was trimmed by 6 bases and J by 0 bases, leaving 12 bases between them. Germline assignment: CDR1 LGHDT and CDR2 YNNKEL (reference sequence). In DNA form, the CDR3 reads TGTGCCAGCAGTATTCATCCGAGCTCCTACAATGAGCAGTTCTTC. Translated, it gives CASSIHPSSYNEQFF.

J is TRBJ1-1 and V is TRBV27, with D possibly matching TRBD1 (5 bases). The V end was cut by 6 bases, the J end by 1 base, with 18 bases between. Germline lookup yields CDR1 MNHEY and CDR2 SMNVEV (reference sequence). This CDR3 is built from 16 residues. CDR3: CASRDPMLDRNTEAFF. For the CDR3, the DNA is TGTGCCAGCAGAGACCCGATGTTAGACAGGAACACTGAAGCTTTCTTT.

This clonotype has more than one count but fewer than ten. V is TRBV5-6 and J is TRBJ1-1; D gene unclear. This CDR3 contains 14 residues. Between the trimmed V and J ends, which lost 0 bases and 4 bases, there was a span of 10 bases. Germline V gene lookup returns CDR1 SGHDT and CDR2 YYEEEE. CDR3 coding DNA: TGTGCCAGCAGCTTGGCGTTAGAGGGCACTGAAGCTTTCTTT. It is translated as CASSLALEGTEAFF.

The rearrangement links TRBV11-2 to TRBJ2-3; no clear D. V was pared by 6 bases and J by 4 bases, with 8 bases between. The CDR3 has 12 residues. CDR1 and CDR2 (germline): SGHAT, FQNNGV. Here the CDR3 reads CASSNAPDTQYF. In DNA form, the CDR3 reads TGTGCCAGCAGTAACGCCCCAGATACGCAGTATTTT.

This clonotype was counted only a few times. The chain employs TRBV12-3 or TRBV12-4 and TRBJ2-2, with 10 bases that match TRBD1. The CDR3 runs 19 residues. Losses at the gene ends were 1 base for V and 4 bases for J; bases not matched to a gene: 12. CDR3 sequence: CASSLGSSGDRGPTGELFF. DNA for the CDR3: TGTGCCAGCAGTTTAGGGTCCTCGGGTGACAGGGGGCCCACCGGGGAGCTGTTTTTT.

V is TRBV10-3 and J is TRBJ2-2; possible D gene TRBD2, 5 bases. Trimming took 2 bases from V and 6 from J, leaving 7 bases between them. CDR1 is ENHRY and CDR2 is SYGVKD in the germline V gene. The CDR3 is made up of 13 amino acids. DNA of the CDR3: TGTGCCATCAGTGAGAAGCGGCCCGGGGAGCTGTTTTTT. Translated: CAISEKRPGELFF.

The table lists this clonotype with a few counts. The CDR3 DNA follows: TGTGCCAGCAGCTCGGGGGTGATCTGGCAGGGAGGAAACACCATATATTTT. Encoded protein: CASSSGVIWQGGNTIYF. The J gene is TRBJ1-3, the V gene TRBV7-9; TRBD1 is a possible D gene (5 bases). The CDR3 runs 17 residues. Germline V lookup: CDR1 SEHNR, CDR2 FQNEAQ (reference sequence). V was trimmed by 4 bases and J by 4 bases, leaving 20 bases between them. Drawing the rest from reference TRBV7-9 and TRBJ1-3, the complete variable domain is DTGVSQNPRHKITKRGQNVTFRCDPISEHNRLYWYRQTLGQGPEFLTYFQNEAQLEKSRLLSDRFSAERPKGSFSTLEIQRTEQGDSAMYLCASSSGVIWQGGNTIYFGEGSWLTVV.

J is TRBJ1-1 and V is TRBV29-1; D unclear. Germline loops: CDR1 SQVTM, CDR2 ANQGSEA. The V gene lost 5 bases and the J gene lost 0 bases, with 1 base spanning the gap. This CDR3 is 10 amino acids long. CDR3 sequence (DNA): TGCAGCGTTCTGAACACTGAAGCTTTCTTT. Protein sequence: CSVLNTEAFF.

This clonotype has ten or more counts. The chain joins TRBV4-1 to TRBJ2-3, with 7 nucleotides matching TRBD1. CDR1 and CDR2 (germline): MGHRA, YSYEKL. The CDR3 is 15 residues long. V lost 1 base, J lost 2 bases, and 3 bases stayed unmatched. CDR3 nucleotide sequence: TGCGCCAGCAGCCAAGGGGACAGATTCACAGATACGCAGTATTTT. Translation gives CASSQGDRFTDTQYF.

This rearrangement joins TRBV29-1 to TRBJ2-5; 10 positions match TRBD1. V gave up 0 bases and J gave up 0 bases; unmatched junction bases: 16. From germline, CDR1 is SQVTM and CDR2 ANQGSEA. The CDR3 length is 20 residues. CDR3 in amino acids: CSVEDTLAIRDRGHQETQYF. As DNA, the CDR3 is TGCAGCGTTGAAGATACATTGGCCATCCGGGACAGGGGACACCAAGAGACCCAGTACTTC.

This clonotype has just a few counts. The chain links TRBV29-1 to TRBJ1-3, with D unresolved. The V end was cut by 4 bases, the J end by 0 bases, with 10 bases between. The CDR3 totals 14 residues. CDR1 is SQVTM and CDR2 is ANQGSEA in the germline V gene. CDR3 bases: TGCAGCGTTGTGGGGTACAACTCTGGAAACACCATATATTTT. Its translation is CSVVGYNSGNTIYF.

V is TRBV7-6 and J is TRBJ1-2; D remains unclear. Looked up from germline, CDR1 is SGHVS and CDR2 is FNYEAQ. The CDR3 spans 14 residues. V lost 1 base to trimming and J lost 3 bases, with 9 bases between them. The CDR3 DNA sequence: TGTGCCAGCAGCTTAGATGTAGGATACTATGGCTACACCTTC. It yields the protein CASSLDVGYYGYTF.

The J gene is TRBJ2-1, the V gene TRBV7-9; D possibly matches TRBD1 or TRBD2 (5 bases each). Germline loops: CDR1 SEHNR, CDR2 FQNEAQ (reference sequence). This CDR3 is built from 14 residues. Trimming shortened V by 11 bases and J by 8 bases, and 22 bases separated the two germline ends. The CDR3 DNA is TGTGCCGGCCCGGGTAGGGGACCTCTGGATGAGCAGTTCTTC. Amino acids: CAGPGRGPLDEQFF.

This rearrangement joins TRBV5-5 to TRBJ2-3, with D perhaps matching TRBD2 (5 bases). V shed 2 bases and J shed 6 bases, with 16 bases lying between them. The CDR3 contains 15 residues. Germline V lookup: CDR1 SGHKS, CDR2 YYEKEE (reference sequence). The DNA of the CDR3 is TGTGCCAGCAGCTTTGTCTTCGGGGTCCCGGATACGCAGTATTTT. It is translated as CASSFVFGVPDTQYF.

The rearrangement links TRBV9 to TRBJ2-2; no definite D call. This CDR3 spans 12 amino acids. V lost 1 base and J lost 2, with 0 bases in between. CDR1 and CDR2 (germline): SGDLS, YYNGEE. The CDR3 protein is CASSVNTGELFF. The CDR3 DNA is TGTGCCAGCAGCGTAAACACCGGGGAGCTGTTTTTT.

The chain has TRBV4-1 and TRBJ1-5, with D unclear. The germline gives CDR1 MGHRA, CDR2 YSYEKL. V lost 1 base to trimming and J lost 5 bases, with 9 bases between them. The CDR3 totals 14 residues. The CDR3 DNA sequence: TGCGCCAGCAGCCAAGGCGGTTTAGATCAGCCCCAGCATTTT. It is translated as CASSQGGLDQPQHF.

The V gene is TRBV29-1, the J gene TRBJ2-1, with TRBD1 identical over 7 bases. V dropped 7 bases and J dropped 9; count of bases not matched to a gene: 9. The CDR3 is 12 residues long. CDR1 SQVTM and CDR2 ANQGSEA come from the germline V gene. This CDR3 reads CSGTNRGREQFF. The CDR3 DNA reads as TGCAGCGGGACCAACAGGGGCCGTGAGCAGTTCTTC.

This clonotype was counted at least ten times. This sequence joins TRBV19 and TRBJ2-5, with 7 bases that match TRBD2. This CDR3 contains 15 residues. In germline, CDR1 is LNHDA, CDR2 SQIVND (reference sequence). With 3 bases clipped from V and 3 bases from J, the junction kept 7 bases outside the gene matches. The CDR3, as DNA: TGTGCCAGTAGTATCCTTCTGGCGGGGGAAGAGACCCAGTACTTC. Translation gives CASSILLAGEETQYF.

This sequence joins TRBV12-3 or TRBV12-4 and TRBJ2-3; D is undetermined. This CDR3 is 12 amino acids long. V lost 6 bases and J lost 4, with 8 bases in between. CDR3 coding DNA: TGTGCCAGCAGCGAAAGCTCAGATACGCAGTATTTT. Its translation is CASSESSDTQYF.

This clonotype came up a few times. The V call is TRBV4-3, the J call TRBJ2-2; the D call may be TRBD1 or TRBD2 (6 bases each). The V gene's germline CDR1 is LGHNA and CDR2 YSLEER. V lost 4 bases and J lost 3, with 9 bases in between. The CDR3 length is 14 residues. CDR3 sequence reads: CASSRRGDTGELFF. Written as DNA, the CDR3 is TGCGCCAGCAGCCGTAGGGGGGACACCGGGGAGCTGTTTTTT.

This clonotype was seen more than once but under ten times. The chain couples TRBV6-5 to TRBJ2-2, with D tentatively TRBD1 (6 bases). Germline values: CDR1 MNHEY, CDR2 SVGAGI. The CDR3 spans 20 residues. The V end was cut by 0 bases, the J end by 0 bases, with 20 bases between. The CDR3 coding sequence is TGTGCCAGCAGTTACTCGAGATCTAGCTACAGGGCCTCGAACACCGGGGAGCTGTTTTTT. Amino acid sequence: CASSYSRSSYRASNTGELFF.

This clonotype came up many times. Written as DNA, the CDR3 is TGCAGCGTTGAAGATCTTAGGGAAAGCTCCTACAATGAGCAGTTCTTC. Its translation is CSVEDLRESSYNEQFF. The J gene is TRBJ2-1, the V gene TRBV29-1; D call uncertain. The CDR3 sequence is 16 residues long. CDR1 and CDR2 from the germline V gene are SQVTM and ANQGSEA. Trimming took off 0 bases at V and 0 bases at J, with 12 bases between the two ends.

The V call is TRBV9, the J call TRBJ1-6, with D tentatively TRBD1 (5 bases). The CDR3 has 15 amino acids. The germline V gene encodes CDR1 SGDLS and CDR2 YYNGEE. V lost 0 bases, J lost 8 bases, and 12 bases lay in between. The CDR3 DNA sequence: TGTGCCAGCAGCGTAGGGGGTGGGGCCCATTCACCCCTCCACTTT. This codes for CASSVGGGAHSPLHF.

This clonotype has ten or more counts. The J gene is TRBJ2-1, the V gene TRBV6-5; 8 nucleotides line up with TRBD1. V lost 6 bases to trimming and J lost 8 bases; unmatched junction nucleotides: 6. The CDR3 has 13 residues. In germline, CDR1 is MNHEY, CDR2 SVGAGI. CDR3 nucleotide sequence: TGTGCCAGCAGCCGGATACAGGGGGATGAGCAGTTCTTC. Encoded protein: CASSRIQGDEQFF.

This clonotype occurred a few times. The chain combines TRBV20-1 with TRBJ2-1, with 12 positions matching TRBD2. This CDR3 comprises 15 residues. Germline CDR1 and CDR2: DFQATT and SNEGSKA (reference sequence). The J segment lost 8 bases and the V segment lost 0 bases, leaving 5 bases of the junction unmatched. The CDR3 DNA follows: TGCAGTGCTAGAGATATAACTAGCGGGGGGCATGAGCAGTTCTTC. It specifies CSARDITSGGHEQFF.

This clonotype was recorded a few times. This chain uses TRBV20-1 with TRBJ1-5; no clear D. Germline-derived CDR1 and CDR2 are DFQATT and SNEGSKA (reference sequence). V was clipped by 1 base and J by 7 bases, with 20 bases between them. The CDR3 runs to 16 residues. The CDR3 here is CSARVEAVRVGQPQHF. In DNA form, the CDR3 reads TGCAGTGCTAGAGTAGAGGCGGTCCGCGTCGGACAGCCCCAGCATTTT.

The sample holds a few counts of this clonotype. The rearrangement uses TRBV6-1 and TRBJ1-1, with unresolved D. This CDR3 has 13 residues. V was shortened by 2 bases and J by 2 bases, with 6 bases between the two germline ends. The germline CDR1 and CDR2 sequences are MNHNS and SASEGT. The CDR3 DNA reads TGTGCCAGCAGTGAACGGGAAAACACTGAAGCTTTCTTT. Translation gives CASSERENTEAFF.